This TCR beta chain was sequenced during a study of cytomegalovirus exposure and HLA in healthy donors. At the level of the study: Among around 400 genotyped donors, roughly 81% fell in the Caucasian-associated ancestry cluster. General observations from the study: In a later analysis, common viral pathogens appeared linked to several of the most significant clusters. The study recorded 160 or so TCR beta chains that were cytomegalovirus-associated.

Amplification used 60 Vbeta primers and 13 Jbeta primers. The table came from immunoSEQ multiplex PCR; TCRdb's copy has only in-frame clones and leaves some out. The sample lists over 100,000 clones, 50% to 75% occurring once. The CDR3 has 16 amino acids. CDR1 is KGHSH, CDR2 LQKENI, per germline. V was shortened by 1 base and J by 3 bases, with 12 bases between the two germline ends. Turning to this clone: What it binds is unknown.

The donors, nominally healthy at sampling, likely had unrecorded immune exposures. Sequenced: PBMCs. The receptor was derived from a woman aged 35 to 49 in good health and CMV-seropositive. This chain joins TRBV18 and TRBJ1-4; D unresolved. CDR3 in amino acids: CASSPLSGSANEKLFF. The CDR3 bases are TGTGCCAGCTCACCACTTAGCGGAAGTGCTAATGAAAAACTGTTTTTT.